The 4 T cell receptor beta chains below were found in one sample sequenced in a study of T cell repertoires in cytomegalovirus infection. Each CDR3 protein is one row after TCRdb ran MiXCR on the reads. Of approximately 700,000 distinct CDR3 sequences listed, approximately 40% were seen once; the top ten hold under 3%. The specimen was PBMCs. The receptors here all came from a human donor in good health (CMV status not recorded). Some clones in this sample may be carry-over from other donors' samples.

The rearrangement uses TRBV27 and TRBJ1-1, with D maybe TRBD1 (6 bases). CDR3 length: 13 amino acids. Per germline, CDR1 MNHEY and CDR2 SMNVEV (reference sequence). The V gene lost 8 bases and the J gene lost 11 bases, with 21 bases spanning the gap. The CDR3 sequence: CASVNRAEPKAFF. The CDR3 DNA reads TGTGCCAGCGTGAACAGGGCCGAGCCGAAGGCTTTCTTT.

This clonotype was counted ten times or more. The V and J genes are TRBV14 and TRBJ2-7, with a weak D call TRBD2 (5 bases). Per the germline V gene, CDR1 is SGHDN and CDR2 is FVKESK. Trimming removed 4 bases at V and 0 bases at J, with 22 bases between. The CDR3 has 18 residues. For the CDR3, the DNA is TGTGCCAGCAGCCCCAATCGACTACCCCAACTCCCCTCCTACGAGCAGTACTTC. Translated, it gives CASSPNRLPQLPSYEQYF.

The chain links TRBV27 to TRBJ1-2; D possibly corresponds to TRBD1 (5 bases). V lost 5 bases and J lost 4, with 17 bases in between. Germline V gene data show CDR1 as MNHEY and CDR2 as SMNVEV (reference sequence). CDR3 length equals 15 residues. CDR3 sequence reads: CASSESGSPIYGYTF. Written as DNA, the CDR3 is TGTGCCAGCAGTGAATCAGGGTCACCCATCTATGGCTACACCTTC.

This rearrangement joins TRBV19 to TRBJ2-3; weak D call: TRBD1 (7 bases). The V end lost 5 bases, the J end lost 2 bases, and 14 bases lay between the germline ends. From germline, CDR1 is LNHDA and CDR2 SQIVND (reference sequence). The CDR3 consists of 15 residues. CDR3 amino acids: CASSSRQGLTDTQYF. Written as DNA, the CDR3 is TGTGCCAGTAGTTCTCGACAGGGACTCACAGATACGCAGTATTTT.